The entry below gives a single TCR beta chain sequence along with its context. At one boundary the junction diverges from the germline segment, which might be a read error. CDR3 length: 17 residues. Germline V lookup: CDR1 MNHNS, CDR2 SASEGT. It was with a sample-barcoded 5' primer and a J-beta primer mix that a second PCR of roughly 7 to 12 cycles was run. From the 5' RACE reads, TCRdb called clonotypes with MiXCR, one entry per CDR3 protein. The table records 650,000 to 700,000 distinct CDR3 sequences, about 34% of them present only once. This specimen belongs to a study of blood T cells in healthy people across ages. Total RNA amounts of at least 6 micrograms were extracted per sample.

This chain links TRBV6-1 with TRBJ1-5; tentative D call: TRBD1 (6 bases). Sequenced material: blood. This clonotype was obtained from a woman older than 75 in good health. DNA for the CDR3: TGTGCCAGCAGTGAATCTCGCGGGGGGCGACAGTTACAGCCCCGGCATTTT. Protein: CASSESRGGRQLQPRHF.